Shown below are 12 T cell receptor beta chains from a single sample sequenced in a study of a mutant IDH1 vaccine in newly diagnosed glioma. Documented time point: week 5, during vaccination. Each vaccine dose was 300 ug of mutant IDH1 20-mer peptide, with topical imiquimod. Their antigen targets remain unknown. The data were produced by immunoSEQ multiplex PCR, yet TCRdb's version contains in-frame clones alone and is incomplete. The table has 45,000 to 70,000 clones, about 81% seen once; the top ten hold 3% to 4%. The sequencing used PBMCs, collected from a glioma patient whose treatment included an IDH1 peptide vaccine. Receptor source: a man aged 25 to 40 with glioma.

The chain employs TRBV2 and TRBJ1-2; D is unclear. Germline values: CDR1 SNHLY, CDR2 FYNNEI. The CDR3 consists of 13 residues. V lost 5 bases, J lost 4 bases, and 11 bases lay in between. In DNA, the CDR3 is TGTGCCAGCAGTATCGAGAGAATCTATGGCTACACCTTC. Amino acid sequence: CASSIERIYGYTF.

The V and J genes are TRBV25-1 and TRBJ1-6; D ambiguous. V was shortened by 8 bases and J by 6 bases, with 11 bases between the two germline ends. The germline CDR1 and CDR2 sequences are MGHDK and SYGVNS. The CDR3 sequence is 13 residues long. The CDR3 DNA is TGTGCCAGCGCGCTGGACCTTAATTCACCCCTCCACTTT. Amino acid sequence: CASALDLNSPLHF.

The chain joins TRBV9 to TRBJ1-1, with D perhaps matching TRBD1 (5 bases). V was clipped by 4 bases and J by 4 bases, with 17 bases between them. The CDR3 totals 15 residues. Germline V CDR1 and CDR2: SGDLS, YYNGEE. CDR3 in amino acids: CASSPGRGLRTEAFF. In DNA form, the CDR3 reads TGTGCCAGCAGCCCCGGTAGGGGTCTTCGCACTGAAGCTTTCTTT.

The chain uses TRBV27 and TRBJ2-1, with 9 bases that match TRBD1. CDR3 length: 15 residues. V dropped 6 bases and J dropped 2; count of bases not matched to a gene: 5. Germline V gene data show CDR1 as MNHEY and CDR2 as SMNVEV (reference sequence). The CDR3 protein is CASSPGTGTYNEQFF. CDR3 DNA sequence: TGTGCCAGCAGCCCCGGGACAGGGACCTACAATGAGCAGTTCTTC.

This sequence joins TRBV7-2 and TRBJ2-2, with D unclear. Trimming removed 2 bases from V and 6 bases from J, with 7 bases in between. The CDR3 runs to 13 residues. Germline V gene sequence: CDR1 SGHTA, CDR2 FQGNSA. In DNA form, the CDR3 reads TGTGCCAGCAGCTTATCGTGGGCCGGGGAGCTGTTTTTT. The encoded protein is CASSLSWAGELFF.

The genes are TRBV6-5 and TRBJ1-1, with a weak D call TRBD1 (5 bases). Germline V lookup: CDR1 MNHEY, CDR2 SVGAGI. V lost 0 bases and J lost 3, with 8 bases in between. This CDR3 has 14 residues. This chain's CDR3 is CASSYSQGYTEAFF. For the CDR3, the DNA is TGTGCCAGCAGTTACTCGCAGGGTTACACTGAAGCTTTCTTT.

This clone showed up just a few times. J is TRBJ1-2 and V is TRBV19, with D possibly TRBD1 on 5 matching bases. This CDR3 has 17 residues. The V and J ends lost 2 bases and 5 bases respectively, with 21 bases between them. Germline V CDR1 and CDR2: LNHDA, SQIVND (reference sequence). CDR3 bases: TGTGCCAGTAGTATAACGGGGGTGAGGGTAGGACTATATGGCTACACCTTC. Amino acid sequence: CASSITGVRVGLYGYTF.

The chain is built from TRBV7-9 and TRBJ2-7; D is unclear. Germline V gene sequence: CDR1 SEHNR, CDR2 FQNEAQ (reference sequence). CDR3 size: 14 residues. V shed 3 bases and J shed 2 bases, with 11 bases lying between them. The CDR3 nucleotides read TGTGCCAGCAGCTTGAGTGGTGTCACCTACGAGCAGTACTTC. Translation: CASSLSGVTYEQYF.

The V and J genes are TRBV5-1 and TRBJ2-3; 7 bases line up with TRBD2. This CDR3 spans 14 amino acids. Germline loops: CDR1 SGHRS, CDR2 YFSETQ. V shed 1 base, J shed 5 bases, and the junction held 4 bases outside the gene matches. CDR3 region: CASSLRGEEDTQYF. CDR3 DNA sequence: TGCGCCAGCAGCTTGCGGGGGGAGGAAGATACGCAGTATTTT.

The chain links TRBV6-5 to TRBJ1-1, with 10 bases matching TRBD1. The ends lost 7 bases at V and 4 bases at J; junction bases unmatched: 9. The CDR3 loop spans 15 amino acids. Germline V gene lookup returns CDR1 MNHEY and CDR2 SVGAGI. CDR3 residues: CASKAGTGVSTEAFF. The DNA of the CDR3 is TGTGCCAGCAAGGCCGGGACAGGGGTATCCACTGAAGCTTTCTTT.

The chain couples TRBV19 to TRBJ2-7; 7 bases match TRBD2. V dropped 3 bases and J dropped 1; count of bases not matched to a gene: 6. This CDR3 contains 15 residues. Germline V CDR1 and CDR2: LNHDA, SQIVND (reference sequence). CDR3 nucleotides: TGTGCCAGTAGTATCTCCGGGGGGAGGTCCTACGAGCAGTACTTC. Protein product: CASSISGGRSYEQYF.

This chain connects TRBV2 to TRBJ1-5; D is unclear. Deletions cut 6 bases from V and 4 bases from J, with 16 bases between. Germline-derived CDR1 and CDR2 are SNHLY and FYNNEI. The CDR3 is made up of 15 amino acids. As DNA, the CDR3 is TGTGCCAGCAGCCCCACGAAACAGATAAATCAGCCCCAGCATTTT. It yields the protein CASSPTKQINQPQHF.